This T cell receptor beta chain emerged from a study of cytomegalovirus exposure and HLA in healthy donors. Overall study results and limits: Whilst most TCR sequences proved rare, a subset of public TCRs occurred across many donors. For most subjects, TCR beta sequences were reported to predict HLA-A and HLA-B alleles with accuracy.

The V end was cut by 0 bases, the J end by 7 bases, with 10 bases between. CDR3 length equals 15 residues. Looked up from germline, CDR1 is MNHEY and CDR2 is SMNVEV (reference sequence). PCR amplification relied on 60 Vbeta primers (plus 13 Jbeta primers). Libraries were prepared by immunoSEQ multiplex PCR; TCRdb keeps only in-frame clonotypes and omits some of them. There are around 190,000 clones in the sample; 84% occur only once, and around 1.2% lies in the top ten. In the case of this clone: Its specificity is not known.

The sequence came from a girl under 10 years old in good health and CMV-seropositive. This sequence joins TRBV27 and TRBJ1-6; TRBD1 might be the D (6 bases). The sample consisted of PBMCs. This CDR3 reads CASSLSTGSNSPLHF. CDR3 in DNA: TGTGCCAGCAGTTTATCGACAGGCAGCAATTCACCCCTCCACTTT.